Below, one TCR beta chain is given with its context. The target antigen is unknown. A junction boundary mismatches the germline segment, possibly from a read error. The libraries were made with immunoSEQ v3. Libraries were sequenced to around 2 million read pairs (survey) or roughly 4.5-6 million (deep). Sequenced by immunoSEQ multiplex PCR; TCRdb stores in-frame clones only, minus some. The sample carries approximately 95,000 clones, about 71% recorded once. This entry is derived from a study of TIL therapy for anti-PD-1-resistant metastatic lung cancer. Turning to the study itself: Tumors had a median PD-L1 proportion score of approximately 5.5%. Most patients had lung adenocarcinoma.

Time point: pre-treatment sample, taken before nivolumab and TIL therapy. Most excised metastases sampled were pleural nodules or supraclavicular lymph nodes. The germline gives CDR1 SGHTA, CDR2 FQGNSA. The CDR3 has 14 amino acids. Study-wide findings and caveats: Many TIL product clones were absent from baseline tumor, suggesting clonal contraction.

Sequenced material: tumor tissue, taken at baseline. The clonotype originates from a person aged 25 to 79 with non-small cell lung cancer. The chain has TRBV7-2 and TRBJ2-3; TRBD2 aligns across 10 bases. The CDR3 sequence is CASSLAGARDTQYF. The CDR3 nucleotides are TGTGCCAGCAGCCTAGCGGGAGCTAGAGATACGCAGTATTTT.